This T cell receptor beta chain was obtained from a study of blood T cells in healthy people across ages (dated by TCRdb to the mid-2010s). Notes on the research overall: Template switching captured roughly one uniquely barcoded TCR beta cDNA molecule per two T cells in model experiments. To avoid experimental bias, donors of different ages were distributed randomly across sequencing lanes. For two donors (one aged 18 to 30 and one aged 80 or older), the study analyzed two additional independent replicas of 1 million unique cDNA reads from the same blood draw. Using deep sequencing normalized with unique cDNA molecular identifiers, the study measured how TCR beta repertoire diversity changes with age. Donors were grouped into four age groups: young (average roughly 16 years), middle-aged (approximately 41), aged (62) and long-lived (82). General conclusions and limits of the study: Estimates of total diversity based on one million sequenced T cells were considered lower bounds and underestimates. The CMV infection status of donors was not known, potentially confounding age-related changes in expanded clonotypes. Bulk unsorted PBMC profiling prevented conclusive comparison of naive and antigen-experienced compartments. As age increased, observed TCR beta diversity per million T cells dropped in a roughly linear way, and a significant reduction was already evident by age about 40. A strong correlation was found between observed TCR beta diversity and the percentage of naive T cells measured by flow cytometry. Compared with the aged group, the long-lived group had more naive CD4+ T cells, fewer expanded clones and increased TCR diversity, a pattern suggesting age selection.

Libraries were made using 5' RACE. Sequencing was carried out with an Illumina HiSeq 2500. A second 7 to 11 cycle PCR used a sample-barcoded 5' primer and a J-beta primer mix. A template-switch 5' adaptor carrying 12 random nucleotides introduced a unique molecular identifier onto each TCR beta cDNA molecule. Each sample yielded at least 3 million CDR3-containing paired-end reads. First-strand cDNA was synthesized from all RNA with the Mint cDNA synthesis kit, primed by a TRBC-specific oligonucleotide. Following uracil-DNA glycosylase treatment, a first 18-cycle PCR with universal primers M1SS and BC2_uni_R was performed on all cDNA. As for the original processing: For normalization, 1 million high-quality reads, each with a distinct molecular identifier, were randomly selected from each sample. Instead of being binned into consensus sequences, reads with shared molecular identifiers were discarded. MiTCR, run with a Q25 quality threshold and the strictest error-elimination algorithm, handled CDR3 identification, clonotype clustering and error correction. A nonparametric unseen species model with Euler transformation was used to estimate lower-bound total TCR beta diversity. Using fastp trimming at Q25 and MiXCR clonotype assembly, TCRdb reanalyzed the public sequencing data and kept in-frame beta chains. Rows are unified per CDR3 protein, each entry keeping the most common DNA and genes. These V and J calls originate from TCRdb's pipeline instead of the authors' own analysis. Recorded for this sample are fewer than 1.5 million distinct CDR3 sequences; around two fifths of them occurred a single time. The ten biggest clones cover roughly 7.9% of the sample.

CDR1 and CDR2 were assigned from the germline V gene (reference sequence) as MNHEY and SMNVEV. The CDR3 has 15 amino acids, counting the end cysteine and phenylalanine. Only CDR3 DNA is held: 45 bases, read in frame from base 1. V is pruned by 7 bases and J by 2 bases, leaving 4 bases of the junction without a gene match. Only a few counts were recorded for this clonotype. Its antigen remains unidentified. Base qualities were left out, and no much larger clone turns up one base away. Donors were 39 systemically healthy Caucasian individuals from Russia aged about 6 to 100 years. Approximately 11 milliliters of peripheral blood were drawn from each donor into EDTA-treated Vacutainer tubes. Ficoll-Paque density-gradient centrifugation was used to isolate PBMCs, with at least 7 million per sample. Trizol reagent was used to extract total RNA from PBMCs, with at least 5.5 micrograms per sample. For every donor, flow cytometry on a PBMC aliquot measured the percentage of naive CD45RAhigh/CD27high T cells.

The TCR sequence derives from a woman in her late teens or twenties in good health. Sequenced sample: blood. The chain is encoded by TRBV27 joined to TRBJ1-3, with 11 bases in between that match TRBD1. The CDR3 protein sequence reads: CASTPGQGAGNTIYF. The nucleotide sequence reads TGTGCCAGCACCCCGGGACAGGGGGCTGGAAACACCATATATTTT.